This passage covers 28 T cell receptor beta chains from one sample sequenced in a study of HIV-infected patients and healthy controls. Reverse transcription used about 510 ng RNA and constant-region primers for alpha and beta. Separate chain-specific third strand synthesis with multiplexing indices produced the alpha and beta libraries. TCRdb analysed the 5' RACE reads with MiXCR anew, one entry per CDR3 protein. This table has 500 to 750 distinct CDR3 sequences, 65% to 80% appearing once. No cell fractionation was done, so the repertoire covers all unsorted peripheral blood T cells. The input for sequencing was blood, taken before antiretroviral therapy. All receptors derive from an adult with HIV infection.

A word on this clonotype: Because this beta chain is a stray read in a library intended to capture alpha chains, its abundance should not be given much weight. CDR3 region: CASSRTGGGSDTQYF. As DNA, the CDR3 is TGTGCCAGCAGCCGGACAGGGGGCGGTTCAGATACGCAGTATTTT. V usage is TRBV7-9 and J usage is TRBJ2-3, with 11 positions matching TRBD1. The CDR3 sequence is 15 residues long. The V gene's germline CDR1 is SEHNR and CDR2 FQNEAQ (reference sequence). Unmatched junction bases numbered 5, after V lost 5 bases and J lost 4 bases.

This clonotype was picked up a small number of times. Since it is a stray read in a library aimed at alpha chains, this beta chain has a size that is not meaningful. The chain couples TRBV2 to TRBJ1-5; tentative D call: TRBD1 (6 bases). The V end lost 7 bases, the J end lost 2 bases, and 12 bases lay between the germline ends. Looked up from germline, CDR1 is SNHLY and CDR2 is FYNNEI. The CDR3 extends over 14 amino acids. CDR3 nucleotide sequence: TGTGCCAGCACCAGGGGTGAGGGCAATCAGCCCCAGCATTTT. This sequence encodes CASTRGEGNQPQHF.

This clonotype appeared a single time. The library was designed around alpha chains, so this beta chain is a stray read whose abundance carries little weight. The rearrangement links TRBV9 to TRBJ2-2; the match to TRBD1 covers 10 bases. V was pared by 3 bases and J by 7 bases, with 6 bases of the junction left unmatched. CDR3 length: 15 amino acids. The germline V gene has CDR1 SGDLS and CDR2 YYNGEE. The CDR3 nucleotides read TGTGCCAGCAGCGCCTCCGGGACAGGGGTCGGGGAGCTGTTTTTT. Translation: CASSASGTGVGELFF.

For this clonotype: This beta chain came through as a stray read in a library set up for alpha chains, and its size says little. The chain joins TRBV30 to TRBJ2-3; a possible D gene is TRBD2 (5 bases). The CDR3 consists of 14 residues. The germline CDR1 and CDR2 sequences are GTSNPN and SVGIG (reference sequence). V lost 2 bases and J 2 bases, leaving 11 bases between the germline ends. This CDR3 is CAWSSFGNTDTQYF. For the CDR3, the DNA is TGTGCCTGGAGTTCGTTCGGGAACACAGATACGCAGTATTTT.

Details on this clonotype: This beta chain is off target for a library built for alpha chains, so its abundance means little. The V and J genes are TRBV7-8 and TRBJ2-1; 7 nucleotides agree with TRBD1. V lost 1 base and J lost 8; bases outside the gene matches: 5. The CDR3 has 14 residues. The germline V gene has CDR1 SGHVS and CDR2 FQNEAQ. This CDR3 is CASSLVDRVDEQFF. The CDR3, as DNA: TGTGCCAGCAGCTTAGTAGACAGGGTCGATGAGCAGTTCTTC.

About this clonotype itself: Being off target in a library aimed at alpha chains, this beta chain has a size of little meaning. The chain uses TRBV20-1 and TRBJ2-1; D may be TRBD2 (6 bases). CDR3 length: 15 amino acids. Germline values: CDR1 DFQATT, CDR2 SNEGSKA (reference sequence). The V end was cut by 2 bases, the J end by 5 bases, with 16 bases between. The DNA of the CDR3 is TGCAGTGCTAGATCACAGGAGGGGTATCACAATGAGCAGTTCTTC. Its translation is CSARSQEGYHNEQFF.

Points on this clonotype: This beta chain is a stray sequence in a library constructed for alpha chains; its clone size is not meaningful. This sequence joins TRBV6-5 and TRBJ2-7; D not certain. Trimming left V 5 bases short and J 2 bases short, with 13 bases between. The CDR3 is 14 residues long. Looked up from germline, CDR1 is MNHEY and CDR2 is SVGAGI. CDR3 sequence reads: CASSPVDGPYEQYF. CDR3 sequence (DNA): TGTGCCAGCAGTCCAGTCGACGGGCCCTACGAGCAGTACTTC.

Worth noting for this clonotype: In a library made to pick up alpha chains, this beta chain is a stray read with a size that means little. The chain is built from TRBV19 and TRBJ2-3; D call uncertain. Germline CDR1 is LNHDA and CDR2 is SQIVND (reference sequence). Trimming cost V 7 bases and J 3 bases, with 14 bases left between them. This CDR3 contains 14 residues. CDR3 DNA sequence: TGTGCCAGTAAGGACCCGAGGTTGACAGATACGCAGTATTTT. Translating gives CASKDPRLTDTQYF.

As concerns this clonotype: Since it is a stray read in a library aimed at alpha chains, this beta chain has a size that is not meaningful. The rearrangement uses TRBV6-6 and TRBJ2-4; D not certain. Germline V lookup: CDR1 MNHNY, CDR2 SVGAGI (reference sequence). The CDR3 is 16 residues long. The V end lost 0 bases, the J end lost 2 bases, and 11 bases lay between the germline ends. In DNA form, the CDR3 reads TGTGCCAGCAGTTACTCCCTTCACAGTTCCAAAAACATTCAGTACTTC. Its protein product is CASSYSLHSSKNIQYF.

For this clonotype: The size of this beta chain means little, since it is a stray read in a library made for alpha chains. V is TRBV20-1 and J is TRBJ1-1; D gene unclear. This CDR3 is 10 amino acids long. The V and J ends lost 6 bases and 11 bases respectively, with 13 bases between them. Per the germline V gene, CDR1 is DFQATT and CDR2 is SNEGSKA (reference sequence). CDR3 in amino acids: CSAPLSAAFF. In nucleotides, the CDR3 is TGCAGTGCCCCCCTTTCGGCGGCTTTCTTT.

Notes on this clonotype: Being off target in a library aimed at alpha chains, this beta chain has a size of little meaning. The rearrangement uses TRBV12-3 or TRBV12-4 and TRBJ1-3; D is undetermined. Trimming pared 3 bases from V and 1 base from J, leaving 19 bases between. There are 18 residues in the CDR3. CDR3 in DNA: TGTGCCAGCAGTTTGTTCGGGCCCCTGGAACCTTCTGGAAACACCATATATTTT. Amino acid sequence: CASSLFGPLEPSGNTIYF.

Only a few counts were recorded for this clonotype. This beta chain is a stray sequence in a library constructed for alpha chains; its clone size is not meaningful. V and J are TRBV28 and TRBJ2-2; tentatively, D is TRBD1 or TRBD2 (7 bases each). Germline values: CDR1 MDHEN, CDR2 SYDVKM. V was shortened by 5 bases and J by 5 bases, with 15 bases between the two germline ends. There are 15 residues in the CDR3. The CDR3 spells CASSPHRGGTGELFF. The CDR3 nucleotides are TGTGCCAGCAGTCCCCACAGGGGAGGGACCGGGGAGCTGTTTTTT.

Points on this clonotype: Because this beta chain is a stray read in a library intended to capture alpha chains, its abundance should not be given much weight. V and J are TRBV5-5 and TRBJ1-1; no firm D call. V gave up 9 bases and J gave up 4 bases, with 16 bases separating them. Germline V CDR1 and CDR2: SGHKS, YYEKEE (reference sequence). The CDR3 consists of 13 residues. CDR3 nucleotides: TGTGCCACCTCCCTTGAGGTCGGCACTGAAGCTTTCTTT. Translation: CATSLEVGTEAFF.

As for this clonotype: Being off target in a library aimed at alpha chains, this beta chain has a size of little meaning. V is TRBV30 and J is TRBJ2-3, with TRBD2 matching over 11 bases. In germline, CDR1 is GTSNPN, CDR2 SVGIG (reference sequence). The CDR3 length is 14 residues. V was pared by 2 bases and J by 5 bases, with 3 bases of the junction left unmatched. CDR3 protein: CAWSTLAGEDTQYF. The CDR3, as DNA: TGTGCCTGGAGTACACTAGCGGGGGAAGATACGCAGTATTTT.

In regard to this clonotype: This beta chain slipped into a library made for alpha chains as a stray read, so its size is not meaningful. The CDR3 nucleotides read TGTGCCAGCAGCTTGGAAGGACAGGGAGCCTACAATGAGCAGTTCTTC. This translates into CASSLEGQGAYNEQFF. The J gene is TRBJ2-1, the V gene TRBV5-4; 8 bases are a match to TRBD1. CDR1 is SGHNT and CDR2 is YYREEE in the germline V gene (reference sequence). This CDR3 region has 16 residues. The V segment lost 0 bases and the J segment 2 bases; nucleotides outside the gene matches: 4.

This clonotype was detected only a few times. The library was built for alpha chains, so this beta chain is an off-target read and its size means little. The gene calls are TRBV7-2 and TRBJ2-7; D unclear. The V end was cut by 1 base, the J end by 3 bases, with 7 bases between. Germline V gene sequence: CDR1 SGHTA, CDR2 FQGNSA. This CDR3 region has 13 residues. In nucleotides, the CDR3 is TGTGCCAGCAGCTTAGGACCGCACTACGAGCAGTACTTC. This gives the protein CASSLGPHYEQYF.

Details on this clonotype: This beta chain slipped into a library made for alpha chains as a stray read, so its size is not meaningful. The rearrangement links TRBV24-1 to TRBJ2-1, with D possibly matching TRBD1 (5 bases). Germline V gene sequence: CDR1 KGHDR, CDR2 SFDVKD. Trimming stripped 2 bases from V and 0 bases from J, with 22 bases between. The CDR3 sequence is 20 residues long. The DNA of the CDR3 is TGTGCCACCAGTGATTCCGATCGATGGGCAGGGCTATTCTCCTACAATGAGCAGTTCTTC. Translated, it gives CATSDSDRWAGLFSYNEQFF.

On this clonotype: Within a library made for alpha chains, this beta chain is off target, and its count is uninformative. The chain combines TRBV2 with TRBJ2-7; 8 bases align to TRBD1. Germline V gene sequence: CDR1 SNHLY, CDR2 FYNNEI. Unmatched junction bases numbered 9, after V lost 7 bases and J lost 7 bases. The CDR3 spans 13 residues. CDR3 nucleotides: TGTGCCAGCAATGCAGGGGGCGGCTGGGAGCAGTACTTC. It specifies CASNAGGGWEQYF.

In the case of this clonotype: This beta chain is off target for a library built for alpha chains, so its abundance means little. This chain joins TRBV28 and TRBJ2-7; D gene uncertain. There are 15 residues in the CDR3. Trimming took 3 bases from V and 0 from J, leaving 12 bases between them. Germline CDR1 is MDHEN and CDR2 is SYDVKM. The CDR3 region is CASSFENSPSYEQYF. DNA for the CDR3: TGTGCCAGCAGTTTTGAGAACAGCCCCTCCTACGAGCAGTACTTC. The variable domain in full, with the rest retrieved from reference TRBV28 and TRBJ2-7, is DVKVTQSSRYLVKRTGEKVFLECVQDMDHENMFWYRQDPGLGLRLIYFSYDVKMKEKGDIPEGYSVSREKKERFSLILESASTNQTSMYLCASSFENSPSYEQYFGPGTRLTVT.

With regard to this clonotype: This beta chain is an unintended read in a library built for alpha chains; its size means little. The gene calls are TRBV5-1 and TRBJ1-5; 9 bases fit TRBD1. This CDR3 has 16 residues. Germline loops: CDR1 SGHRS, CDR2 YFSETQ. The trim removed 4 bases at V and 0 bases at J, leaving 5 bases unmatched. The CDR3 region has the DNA TGCGCCAGCAGCCCAGGACAGGGGACTAGCAATCAGCCCCAGCATTTT. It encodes CASSPGQGTSNQPQHF.

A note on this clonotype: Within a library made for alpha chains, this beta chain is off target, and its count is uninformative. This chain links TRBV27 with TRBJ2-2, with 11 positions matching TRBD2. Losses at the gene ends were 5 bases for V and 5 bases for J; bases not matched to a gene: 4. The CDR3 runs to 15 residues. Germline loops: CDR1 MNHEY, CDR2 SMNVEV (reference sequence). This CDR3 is CASSPGTSGTGELFF. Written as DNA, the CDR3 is TGTGCCAGCAGTCCAGGGACTAGCGGTACCGGGGAGCTGTTTTTT.

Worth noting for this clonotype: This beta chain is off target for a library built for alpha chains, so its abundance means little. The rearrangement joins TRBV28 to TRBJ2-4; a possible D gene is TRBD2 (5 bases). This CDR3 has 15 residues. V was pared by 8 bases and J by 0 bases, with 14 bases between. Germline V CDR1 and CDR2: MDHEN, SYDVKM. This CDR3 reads CASSPAGLAKNIQYF. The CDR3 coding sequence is TGTGCCAGCTCCCCGGCGGGCCTAGCCAAAAACATTCAGTACTTC. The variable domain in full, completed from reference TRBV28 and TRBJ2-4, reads DVKVTQSSRYLVKRTGEKVFLECVQDMDHENMFWYRQDPGLGLRLIYFSYDVKMKEKGDIPEGYSVSREKKERFSLILESASTNQTSMYLCASSPAGLAKNIQYFGAGTRLSVL.

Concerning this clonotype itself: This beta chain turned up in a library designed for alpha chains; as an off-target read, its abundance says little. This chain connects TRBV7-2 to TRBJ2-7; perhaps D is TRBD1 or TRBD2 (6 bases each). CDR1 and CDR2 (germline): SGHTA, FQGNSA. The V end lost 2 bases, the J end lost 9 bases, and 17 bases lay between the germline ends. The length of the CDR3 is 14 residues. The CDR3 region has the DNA TGTGCCAGCAGCTTAATCGGGGGCGCCTGGGGGCAGTACTTC. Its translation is CASSLIGGAWGQYF.

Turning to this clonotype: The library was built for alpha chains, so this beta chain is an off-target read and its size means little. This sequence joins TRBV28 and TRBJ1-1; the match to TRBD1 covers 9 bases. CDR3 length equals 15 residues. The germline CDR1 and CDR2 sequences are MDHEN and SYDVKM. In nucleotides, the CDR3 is TGTGAGAGCGCCAAAAACAGGGGGCGGAACACTGAAGCTTTCTTT. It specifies CESAKNRGRNTEAFF. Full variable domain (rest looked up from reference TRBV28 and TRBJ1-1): DVKVTQSSRYLVKRTGEKVFLECVQDMDHENMFWYRQDPGLGLRLIYFSYDVKMKEKGDIPEGYSVSREKKERFSLILESASTNQTSMYLCESAKNRGRNTEAFFGQGTRLTVV.

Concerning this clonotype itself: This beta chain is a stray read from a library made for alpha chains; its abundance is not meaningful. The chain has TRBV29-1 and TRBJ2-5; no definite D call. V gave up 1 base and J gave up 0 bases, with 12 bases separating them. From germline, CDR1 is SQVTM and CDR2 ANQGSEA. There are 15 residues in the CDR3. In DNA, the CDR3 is TGCAGCGTTGAAGGTTTGGGGATCCACCAAGAGACCCAGTACTTC. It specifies CSVEGLGIHQETQYF.

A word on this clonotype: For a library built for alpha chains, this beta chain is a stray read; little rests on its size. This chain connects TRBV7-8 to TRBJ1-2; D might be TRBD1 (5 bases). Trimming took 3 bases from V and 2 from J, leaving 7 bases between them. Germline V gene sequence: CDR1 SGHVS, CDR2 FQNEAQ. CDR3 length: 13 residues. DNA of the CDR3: TGTGCCAGCAGCTTTGACAGAAACTATGGCTACACCTTC. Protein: CASSFDRNYGYTF. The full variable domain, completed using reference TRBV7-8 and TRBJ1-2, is GAGVSQSPRYKVAKRGQDVALRCDPISGHVSLFWYQQALGQGPEFLTYFQNEAQLDKSGLPSDRFFAERPEGSVSTLKIQRTQQEDSAVYLCASSFDRNYGYTFGSGTRLTVV.

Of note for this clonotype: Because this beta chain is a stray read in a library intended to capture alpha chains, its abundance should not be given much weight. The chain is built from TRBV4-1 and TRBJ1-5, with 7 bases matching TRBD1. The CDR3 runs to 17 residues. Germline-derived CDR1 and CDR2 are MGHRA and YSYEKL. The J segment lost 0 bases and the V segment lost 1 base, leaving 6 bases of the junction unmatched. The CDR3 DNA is TGCGCCAGCAGCCAAGGAGGGACAGCTTATAGCAATCAGCCCCAGCATTTT. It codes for CASSQGGTAYSNQPQHF.

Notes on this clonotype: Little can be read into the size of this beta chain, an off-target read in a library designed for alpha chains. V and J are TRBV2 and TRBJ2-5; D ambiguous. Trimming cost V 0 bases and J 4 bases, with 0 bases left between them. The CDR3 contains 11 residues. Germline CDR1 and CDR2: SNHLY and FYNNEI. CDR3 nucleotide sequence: TGTGCCAGCAGTGAAGCAGAGACCCAGTACTTC. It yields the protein CASSEAETQYF.